A single T cell receptor (beta chain) is shown here with its context. As yet, its antigen is unknown. CDR3 length: 17 residues. Ahead of sequencing, the ViraFEST assay grew antigen-specific CD4+ T cells using viral peptide pools. Following 10 days of culture, CD4+ T cells were isolated. The data were obtained in a study of vaccination effects on CD4 cells after COVID-19. Data came from immunoSEQ multiplex PCR; TCRdb stores just in-frame clones and leaves some out. This sample carries under 80,000 clones, roughly 72% of them seen once, and the ten largest clones take roughly 1.8%. Material: CD4+ T cells from PBMCs cultured with HCoV-229E spike peptides, obtained before COVID-19 vaccination. The source is a human donor who received a COVID-19 vaccine. V usage is TRBV21-1 and J usage is TRBJ1-5; the tabulated D call, TRBD1, remains unverified against the DNA. TRBV21-1 is a pseudogene locus. This chain's CDR3 is CASSKKAKTAKNQPQHF. The CDR3 DNA sequence: TGTGCCAGCAGCAAAAAGGCAAAGACAGCAAAAAATCAGCCCCAGCATTTT.